These T cell receptor beta chains were read from a single sample in a study of Ad26.COV2.S vaccination and SARS-CoV-2 variants. The table came from immunoSEQ multiplex PCR; TCRdb's copy has only in-frame clones and leaves some out. The repertoire holds some 250,000 clones, with more than 75% as singletons. The sequences come from peripheral blood, collected in a trial of Ad26.COV2.S vaccine versus placebo. These receptors were obtained from a person between 18 and 65 years old who received the Ad26.COV2.S COVID-19 vaccine or a placebo. Both conserved end residues are part of each CDR3. D genes are given only for firm matches. Where a row states a size, it is once, few, many or the class of an expanded clone; other rows omit it.

D gene	clone size	V gene	J gene	CDR3 protein	CDR3 DNA
.	.	TRBV28	TRBJ1-1	CASSLFVTGNTEAFF	TGTGCCAGCAGTTTATTCGTGACTGGGAACACTGAAGCTTTCTTT
TRBD1	.	TRBV19	TRBJ2-1	CASSVGTGGEQFF	TGTGCCAGTAGTGTCGGGACAGGGGGGGAGCAGTTCTTC
.	.	TRBV7-6	TRBJ2-1	CASIKGGTNPYEQFF	TGTGCCAGCATCAAAGGAGGGACGAACCCCTACGAGCAGTTCTTC
.	.	TRBV6-5	TRBJ1-5	CASSPQGPNQPQHF	TGTGCCAGCAGTCCTCAGGGACCGAATCAGCCCCAGCATTTT
TRBD1	.	TRBV6-5	TRBJ1-2	CASSERGTGSNGYTF	TGTGCCAGCTCCGAGAGAGGGACAGGGTCCAATGGCTACACCTTC
TRBD1	.	TRBV9	TRBJ2-1	CASSARQGAGNEQFF	TGTGCCAGCAGCGCCCGACAGGGGGCGGGCAATGAGCAGTTCTTC
TRBD1	.	TRBV6-5	TRBJ1-1	CASSYQGAEAFF	TGTGCCAGCAGTTACCAGGGGGCTGAAGCTTTCTTT
TRBD1	once	TRBV6-2/TRBV6-3	TRBJ1-3	CASSGQGTGNTIYF	TGTGCCAGCAGTGGACAGGGGACTGGAAACACCATATATTTT
.	.	TRBV11-1	TRBJ2-7	CASSVRRDGNEQYF	TGTGCCAGCAGCGTCCGACGGGACGGCAACGAGCAGTACTTC
TRBD2	.	TRBV3-1/TRBV3-2	TRBJ2-1	CASSRTSGRATEQFF	TGTGCCAGCAGTCGGACTAGCGGGAGGGCTACTGAGCAGTTCTTC
TRBD1	.	TRBV10-1	TRBJ2-3	CASSGDSGDRATDTQYF	TGCGCCAGCAGTGGAGACTCCGGAGACAGGGCGACAGATACGCAGTATTTT
.	few	TRBV19	TRBJ2-7	CASRGWGSSYEQYF	TGTGCCAGTAGAGGGTGGGGAAGCTCCTACGAGCAGTACTTC
.	.	TRBV9	TRBJ2-2	CASSVDGRRTGELFF	TGTGCCAGCAGCGTAGATGGCCGACGCACCGGGGAGCTGTTTTTT
.	.	TRBV14	TRBJ2-5	CASSRGAQETQYF	TGTGCCAGCAGCCGAGGTGCCCAAGAGACCCAGTACTTC
TRBD2	.	TRBV19	TRBJ2-3	CASSTGRAGTDTQYF	TGTGCCAGTAGTACAGGGAGGGCTGGCACAGATACGCAGTATTTT